Reported below is one T cell receptor beta chain. Its cognate antigen has yet to be identified. Base qualities are not at hand, and no much larger clone is one base apart. The goal of deep resolution MiSeq sequencing was a depth between 1 in 1 million and 1 in 200,000 T cells, and coverage averaged 10x per clonotype. TCR beta libraries were generated with the immunoSEQ hsTCRB Kit. Turning to the authors' computational methods: The data were analyzed with ImmunoSEQ Analyzer and ImmunoSEQ Data Assistant, and V, D and J gene assignments followed IMGT definitions. Clonality, which ranges from 0 to 1, was calculated as one minus the normalized Shannon entropy of productive rearrangement frequencies. Public clonotype analysis was restricted to overrepresented clonotypes comprising at least 0.05% of each patient's repertoire. Approximately 14 age-matched healthy donor repertoires from immuneACCESS served as clonality controls. Imported from immuneACCESS, the table was reduced by TCRdb to in-frame sequences with V and J called. These copies leave out some clones; in studies compared against another copy, an unresolved V gene accounts for under half, and the cause of the remainder is not known. D and trimming come from the DNA, and the V and J calls and clone size come from that table. In this sample the table shows more than 300,000 clones, approximately 80% of which occur a single time. The top ten constitute 5.5% to 8% of the sample.

For TCR beta library preparation, roughly 1.8 micrograms of genomic DNA was extracted from cryopreserved PBMCs. Longitudinal blood samples from CLL patients on ibrutinib monotherapy underwent high-throughput TCR beta sequencing. The patients were enrolled in a single-center, open-label phase 2 trial of ibrutinib monotherapy. The sample originates from a study of cytotoxic CD8 clonotypes in ibrutinib-treated CLL (dated by TCRdb to 2020 to 2023). General notes on the study: The cohort was composed of 11 relapsed/refractory and around 15 treatment-naive patients; IGHV unmutated status was identified in roughly 17 patients. Responses were partial in about 25 patients and complete in 2; after median approximately 69 months follow-up, some 14 stayed in remission and about twelve progressed. Samples at response were collected after a median of roughly twelve months of treatment, with a range of roughly 6 to 40 months. An average of approximately 260,000 productive templates and approximately 91,000 productive rearrangements was obtained per sample. Longitudinal samples were available for 26 of the 86 trial participants. Cryopreserved peripheral blood mononuclear cells were collected at three points: before therapy, at response, and at either sustained remission or disease progression.

The study at large found these results: An increase in clonality was observed at ibrutinib response, with clonality remaining stable during sustained remission and falling back toward baseline at progression. Public clonotypes were rare and either shrank or stayed stable during treatment, and the rise in clonality at ibrutinib response reflected expansion of private clonotypes. Sampling times were not matched between patients in sustained remission and patients whose disease was progressing, and lymph node repertoires were not examined. Baseline clonality exceeded that of age-matched healthy donors and correlated strongly with circulating CD8+ T-cell counts.

V gives up 6 bases and J gives up 3 bases, and the segment between their germline ends measures 20 bases. Taken from the germline V gene, the CDR1 and CDR2 loops are SQVTM and ANQGSEA. The CDR3 has 15 amino acids, counting the end cysteine and phenylalanine. The only DNA kept is the CDR3, 45 bases in frame from the first base. The sequence joins TRBV29-1 to TRBJ1-1, with TRBD1 tentatively as D gene (6 bases match). This receptor was obtained from a human donor with chronic lymphocytic leukemia. Sample: PBMCs, taken before ibrutinib treatment. The bases read TGCAGCGTGGCTCGGTGGGGGGCACGAGACACTGAAGCTTTCTTT. This translates into CSVARWGARDTEAFF.